This TCR beta chain was identified in a study of blood T cell repertoires in COVID-19. The overall study: Sites across the United States, Italy and Spain contributed samples from acute and convalescent COVID-19. T cells, B-cell-depleted T cells, or PBMCs provided the cDNA or gDNA that served as material.

V lost 2 bases to trimming and J lost 2 bases; unmatched junction nucleotides: 2. In germline, CDR1 is SGHNT, CDR2 YYREEE (reference sequence). The CDR3 has 14 residues. In the authors' workflow: Amplification with reference gene primers provided the estimates of nucleated cell counts. This table comes from immunoSEQ multiplex PCR, and its TCRdb copy is limited to in-frame clones, with some not included. The V and J calls and clone size are taken from that table; D and trimming were inferred from the DNA. In the table there are some 250,000 clones, 88% of which are singletons. Turning to this clone: Additional DNA sequences in this sample encode the identical CDR3.

V and J are TRBV5-4 and TRBJ2-7; 9 bases map to TRBD1. The TCR sequence derives from a human donor in a cohort sampled during active COVID-19. Sequencing was carried out using peripheral blood. The CDR3 loop reads CASSLRQGAYEQYF. The CDR3 DNA follows: TGTGCCAGCAGCTTAAGACAGGGGGCCTACGAGCAGTACTTC.